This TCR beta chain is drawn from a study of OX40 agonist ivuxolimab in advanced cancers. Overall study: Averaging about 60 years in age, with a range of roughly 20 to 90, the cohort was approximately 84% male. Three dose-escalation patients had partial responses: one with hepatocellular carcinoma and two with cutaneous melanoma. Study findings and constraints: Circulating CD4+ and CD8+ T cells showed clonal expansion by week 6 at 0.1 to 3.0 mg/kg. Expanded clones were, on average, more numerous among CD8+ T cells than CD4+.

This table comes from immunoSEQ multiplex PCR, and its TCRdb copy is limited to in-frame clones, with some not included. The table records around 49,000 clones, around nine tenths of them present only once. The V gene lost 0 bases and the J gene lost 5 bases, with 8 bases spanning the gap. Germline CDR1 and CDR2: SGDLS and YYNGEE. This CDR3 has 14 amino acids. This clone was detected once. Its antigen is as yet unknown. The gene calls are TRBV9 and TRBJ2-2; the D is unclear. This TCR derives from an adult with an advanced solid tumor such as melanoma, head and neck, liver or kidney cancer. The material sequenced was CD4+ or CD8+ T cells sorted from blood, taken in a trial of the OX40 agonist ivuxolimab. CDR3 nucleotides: TGTGCCAGCAGCGTAGAAGGGTCTACCGGGGAGCTGTTTTTT. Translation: CASSVEGSTGELFF.